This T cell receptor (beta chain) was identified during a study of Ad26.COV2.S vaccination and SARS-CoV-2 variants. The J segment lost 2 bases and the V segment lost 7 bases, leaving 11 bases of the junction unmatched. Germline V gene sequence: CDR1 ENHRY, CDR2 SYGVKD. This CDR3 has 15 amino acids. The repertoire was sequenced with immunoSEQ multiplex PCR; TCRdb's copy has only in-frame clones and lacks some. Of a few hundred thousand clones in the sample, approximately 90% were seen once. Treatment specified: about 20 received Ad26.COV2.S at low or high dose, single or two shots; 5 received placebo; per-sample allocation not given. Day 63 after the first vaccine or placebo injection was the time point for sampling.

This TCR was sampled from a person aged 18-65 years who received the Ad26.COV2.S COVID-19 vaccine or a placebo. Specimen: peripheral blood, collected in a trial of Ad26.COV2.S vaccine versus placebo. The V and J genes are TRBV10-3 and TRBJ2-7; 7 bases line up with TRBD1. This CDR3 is CAITDRDSLTYEQYF. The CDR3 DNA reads TGTGCCATCACCGACAGGGACAGCCTTACCTACGAGCAGTACTTC.